This T cell receptor beta chain came from a study of shared clonotypes between healthy human individuals. Study overall: The cohort had a couple of women and a few men, ages 18 to 49.

V lost 5 bases, J lost 9 bases, and 13 bases lay in between. Germline V gives CDR1 MNHNY, CDR2 SVGAGI (reference sequence). The CDR3 contains 12 residues. Here immunoSEQ multiplex PCR was the method, and the copy in TCRdb shows in-frame clones only, minus some. Here the sample spans roughly 1 million clones, 65% to 75% being singletons. Recent acute infections and vaccinations were absent in the healthy HIV-negative adult donors. The split of CD4+ cells yielded CD45RA+ naive and CD45RA-negative memory subsets. The receptor was isolated from a man between 18 and 29 years old in good health. The chain carries TRBV6-6 and TRBJ1-1, with D maybe TRBD1 (6 bases). Sequenced: memory CD4+ T cells sorted from blood. Subset indicated: CD45RA-negative fraction. Here the CDR3 reads CASSLGGAQAFF. DNA for the CDR3: TGTGCCAGCAGTCTAGGGGGGGCCCAAGCTTTCTTT.